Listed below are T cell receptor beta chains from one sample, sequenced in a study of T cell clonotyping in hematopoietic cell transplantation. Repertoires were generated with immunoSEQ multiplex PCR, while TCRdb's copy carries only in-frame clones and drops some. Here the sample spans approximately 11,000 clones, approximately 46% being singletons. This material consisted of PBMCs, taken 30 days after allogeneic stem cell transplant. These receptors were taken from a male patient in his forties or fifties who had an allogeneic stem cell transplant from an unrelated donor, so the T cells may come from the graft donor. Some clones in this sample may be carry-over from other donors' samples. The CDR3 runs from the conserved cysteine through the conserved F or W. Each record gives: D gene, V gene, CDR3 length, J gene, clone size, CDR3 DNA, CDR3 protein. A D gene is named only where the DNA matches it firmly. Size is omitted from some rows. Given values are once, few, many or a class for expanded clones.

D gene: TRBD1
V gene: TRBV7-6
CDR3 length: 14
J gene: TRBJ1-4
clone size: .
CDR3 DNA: TGTGCCAGCAGCTTAGGGACAGGGGACGAAAAACTGTTTTTT
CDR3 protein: CASSLGTGDEKLFF

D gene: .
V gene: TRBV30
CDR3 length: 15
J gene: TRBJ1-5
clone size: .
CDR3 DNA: TGTGCCTGGAGTATGGGTGGACTGAGCAATCAGCCCCAGCATTTT
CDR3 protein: CAWSMGGLSNQPQHF

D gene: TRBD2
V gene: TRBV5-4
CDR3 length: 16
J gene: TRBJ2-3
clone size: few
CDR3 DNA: TGTGCCAGCAGCTTGGGCGGACTAGCGGCGTCCGATACGCAGTATTTT
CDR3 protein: CASSLGGLAASDTQYF

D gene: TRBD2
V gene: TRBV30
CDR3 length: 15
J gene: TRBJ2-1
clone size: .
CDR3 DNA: TGTGCCTGGACAGGACTAGCGGGAGGCCCCGGTGAGCAGTTCTTC
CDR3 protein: CAWTGLAGGPGEQFF

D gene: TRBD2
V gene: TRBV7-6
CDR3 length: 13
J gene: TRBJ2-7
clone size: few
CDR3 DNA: TGTGCCAGCAGCTTAGCTCCGGGAGGCGAGCAGTACTTC
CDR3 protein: CASSLAPGGEQYF

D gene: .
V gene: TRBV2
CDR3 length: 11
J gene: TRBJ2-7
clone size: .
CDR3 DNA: TGTGCCAGCAGCGGCCGCTACGAGCAGTACTTC
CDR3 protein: CASSGRYEQYF

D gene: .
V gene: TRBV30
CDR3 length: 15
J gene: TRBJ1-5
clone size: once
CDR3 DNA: TGTGCCTGGAGTGTAGGACCACAAAATAATCAGCCCCAGCATTTT
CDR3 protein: CAWSVGPQNNQPQHF

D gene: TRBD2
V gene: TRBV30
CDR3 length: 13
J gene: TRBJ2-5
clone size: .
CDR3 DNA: TGTGCCTGGAGCGGGAGGAATAAGGAGACCCAGTACTTC
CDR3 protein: CAWSGRNKETQYF

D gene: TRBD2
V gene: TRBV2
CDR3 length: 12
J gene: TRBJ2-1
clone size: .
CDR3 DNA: TGTGCCAGCAGTGACGGGGAGGGAGGGGAGTTCTTC
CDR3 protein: CASSDGEGGEFF

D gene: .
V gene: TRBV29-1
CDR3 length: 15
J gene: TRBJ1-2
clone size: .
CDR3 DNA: TGCAGCGTTGAAGATCTTTCTGTGGGGCAGGCCAGCTACACCTTC
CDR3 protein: CSVEDLSVGQASYTF

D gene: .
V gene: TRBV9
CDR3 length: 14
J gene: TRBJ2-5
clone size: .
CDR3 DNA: TGTGCCAGCAGCGTACTGCAAGGAGGAGAGACCCAGTACTTC
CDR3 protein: CASSVLQGGETQYF

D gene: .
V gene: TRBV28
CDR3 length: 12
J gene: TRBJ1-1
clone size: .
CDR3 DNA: TGTGCCAGCAGCAATGACGGTCCCAGAGCTTTCTTT
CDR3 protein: CASSNDGPRAFF

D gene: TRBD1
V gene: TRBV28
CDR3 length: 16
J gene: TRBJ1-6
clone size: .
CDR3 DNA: TGTGCCAGCACCCCCCCAGGCGGGACAGATAATTCACCCCTCCACTTT
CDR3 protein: CASTPPGGTDNSPLHF

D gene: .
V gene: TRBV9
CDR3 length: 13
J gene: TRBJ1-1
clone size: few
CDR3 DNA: TGTGCCAGCAGCGGCGGTATTAGCACTGAAGCTTTCTTT
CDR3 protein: CASSGGISTEAFF

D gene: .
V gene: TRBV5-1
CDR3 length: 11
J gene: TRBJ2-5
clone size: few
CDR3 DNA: TGCGCCAGCAGCCCAGGGGGGTCCAAGTACTTC
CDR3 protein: CASSPGGSKYF

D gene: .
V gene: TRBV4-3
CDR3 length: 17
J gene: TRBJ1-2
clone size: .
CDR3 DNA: TGCGCCAGCAGCCTGGACAGCTTGGGCAGGGGATTAGCTGGCTACACCTTC
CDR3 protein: CASSLDSLGRGLAGYTF

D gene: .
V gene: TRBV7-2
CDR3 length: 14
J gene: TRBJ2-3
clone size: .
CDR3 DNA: TGTGCCAGCAGCTTACAAAGCGGCACAGATACGCAGTATTTT
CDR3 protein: CASSLQSGTDTQYF

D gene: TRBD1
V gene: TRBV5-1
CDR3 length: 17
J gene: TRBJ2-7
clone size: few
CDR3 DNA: TGCGCCAGCAGCTTGTGGGCGAGGGGACAGGGGAACTACGAGCAGTACTTC
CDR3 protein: CASSLWARGQGNYEQYF

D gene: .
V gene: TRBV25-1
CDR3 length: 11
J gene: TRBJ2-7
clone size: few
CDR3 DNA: TGTGCCAGCAGTGTCACGTACGAGCAGTACTTC
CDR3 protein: CASSVTYEQYF

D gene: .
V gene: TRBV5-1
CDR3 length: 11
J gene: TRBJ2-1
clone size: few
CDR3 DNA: TGCGCCAGCGGGGGTGACAATGAGCAGTTCTTC
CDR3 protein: CASGGDNEQFF

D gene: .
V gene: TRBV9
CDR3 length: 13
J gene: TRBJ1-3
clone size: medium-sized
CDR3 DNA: TGTGCCAGCAGCGTAGAGGGCCGAGACACCATATATTTT
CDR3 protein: CASSVEGRDTIYF

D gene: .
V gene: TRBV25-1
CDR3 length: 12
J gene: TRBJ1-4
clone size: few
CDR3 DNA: TGTGCCAGCACTGGCAGGGCTGAAAAACTGTTTTTT
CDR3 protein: CASTGRAEKLFF

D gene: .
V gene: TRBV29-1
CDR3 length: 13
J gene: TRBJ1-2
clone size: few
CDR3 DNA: TGCAGCGCTGAGAGGGACAATACCATTGGCTACACCTTC
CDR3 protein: CSAERDNTIGYTF